This T cell receptor beta chain came from a study of T cell responses to AZD1222 COVID-19 vaccine. The method was immunoSEQ multiplex PCR; TCRdb's version includes in-frame clones alone and lacks a portion of them. The repertoire includes tens of thousands of clones, around 87% of them detected once, and around 10% sits in the top ten. General study results and limits: Samples come after the peak T cell response, not at day 14. Most donors were white British, females outnumbered males, and clonal diversity was possibly underestimated.

Concerning this clone itself: The antigen is unknown.

The germline V gene has CDR1 MGHRA and CDR2 YSYEKL. The junction had 5 bases not matched to a gene; V was cut back by 1 base and J by 2 bases. The CDR3 has 16 residues. V and J are TRBV4-1 and TRBJ2-1, with 7 bases lining up with TRBD2. The sequences come from peripheral blood, collected 28 days after the second AZD1222 dose. The sequence was collected from an adult who received the AZD1222 COVID-19 vaccine. This CDR3 is CASSQVFGTTYNEQFF. The CDR3 DNA follows: TGCGCCAGCAGCCAAGTGTTCGGGACTACCTACAATGAGCAGTTCTTC.